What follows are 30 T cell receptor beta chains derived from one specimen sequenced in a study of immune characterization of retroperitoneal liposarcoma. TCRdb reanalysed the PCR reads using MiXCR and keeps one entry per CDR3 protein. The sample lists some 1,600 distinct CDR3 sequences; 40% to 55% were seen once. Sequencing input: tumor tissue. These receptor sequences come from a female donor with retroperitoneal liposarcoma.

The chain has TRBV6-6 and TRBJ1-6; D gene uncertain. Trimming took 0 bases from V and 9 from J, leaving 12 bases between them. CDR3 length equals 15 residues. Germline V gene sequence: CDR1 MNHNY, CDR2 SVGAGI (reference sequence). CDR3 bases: TGTGCCAGCAGTTACTCGATGGCAGGAGGTTCACCCCTCCACTTT. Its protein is CASSYSMAGGSPLHF.

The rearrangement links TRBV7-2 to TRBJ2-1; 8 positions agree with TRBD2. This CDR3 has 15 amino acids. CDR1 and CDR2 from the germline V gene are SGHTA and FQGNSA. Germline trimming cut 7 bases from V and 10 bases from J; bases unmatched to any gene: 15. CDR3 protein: CASNPGGTITYEQFF. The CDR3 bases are TGTGCCAGCAATCCGGGGGGGACCATAACCTACGAGCAGTTCTTC.

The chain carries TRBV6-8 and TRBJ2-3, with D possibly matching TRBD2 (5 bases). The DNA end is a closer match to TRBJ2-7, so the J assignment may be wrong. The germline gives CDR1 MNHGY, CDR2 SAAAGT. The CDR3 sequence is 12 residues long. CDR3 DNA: TGTGCCAGCACGGGGATGGGATACGAGCAGTACTTC. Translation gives CASTGMGYEQYF.

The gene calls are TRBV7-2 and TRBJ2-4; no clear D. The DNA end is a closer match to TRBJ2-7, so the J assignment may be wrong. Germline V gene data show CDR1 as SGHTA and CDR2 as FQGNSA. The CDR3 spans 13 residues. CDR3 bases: TGTGCCAGCAGCTTAGCACCCCCCCACGAGCAGTACTTC. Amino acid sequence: CASSLAPPHEQYF.

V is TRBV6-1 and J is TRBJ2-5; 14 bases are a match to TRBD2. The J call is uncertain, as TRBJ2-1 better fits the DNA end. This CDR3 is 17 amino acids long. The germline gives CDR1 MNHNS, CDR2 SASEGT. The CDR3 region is CASSEETSGGVQETQFF. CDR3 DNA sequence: TGTGCCAGCAGTGAGGAGACTAGCGGGGGGGTCCAAGAGACCCAGTTCTTC.

The CDR3 DNA reads TGTGCCAGCAGCTTAGTCGTCGGACAGCAAGAGACCCAGTACTTC. Translated, it gives CASSLVVGQQETQYF. The rearrangement links TRBV7-2 to TRBJ2-5, with D possibly being TRBD1 (6 bases). This CDR3 spans 15 amino acids. The germline V and J ends were trimmed by 1 base and 2 bases, with 11 bases remaining between them. CDR1 and CDR2 (germline): SGHTA, FQGNSA. Full variable domain (rest looked up from reference TRBV7-2 and TRBJ2-5): GAGVSQSPSNKVTEKGKDVELRCDPISGHTALYWYRQSLGQGLEFLIYFQGNSAPDKSGLPSDRFSAERTGGSVSTLTIQRTQQEDSAVYLCASSLVVGQQETQYFGPGTRLLVL.

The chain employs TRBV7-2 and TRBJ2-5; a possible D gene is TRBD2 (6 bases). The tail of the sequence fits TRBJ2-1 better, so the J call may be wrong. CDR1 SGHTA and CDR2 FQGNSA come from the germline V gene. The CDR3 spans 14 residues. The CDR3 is CASSFGQPGETQFF. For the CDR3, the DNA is TGTGCCAGCAGCTTTGGGCAGCCGGGGGAGACCCAGTTCTTC.

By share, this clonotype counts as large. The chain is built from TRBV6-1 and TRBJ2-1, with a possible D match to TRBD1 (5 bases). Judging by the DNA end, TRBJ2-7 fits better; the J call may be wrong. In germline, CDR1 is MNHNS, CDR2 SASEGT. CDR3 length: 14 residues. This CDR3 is CASSEALRGYEQYF. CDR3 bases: TGTGCCAGCAGTGAAGCGCTTAGGGGCTACGAGCAGTACTTC.

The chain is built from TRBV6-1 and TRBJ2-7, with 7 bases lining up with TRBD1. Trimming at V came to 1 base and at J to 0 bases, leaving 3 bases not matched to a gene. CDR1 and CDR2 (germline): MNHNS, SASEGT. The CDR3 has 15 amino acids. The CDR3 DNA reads TGTGCCAGCAGTGAAGAGGCAGGGGGCTCCTACGAGCAGTACTTC. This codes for CASSEEAGGSYEQYF.

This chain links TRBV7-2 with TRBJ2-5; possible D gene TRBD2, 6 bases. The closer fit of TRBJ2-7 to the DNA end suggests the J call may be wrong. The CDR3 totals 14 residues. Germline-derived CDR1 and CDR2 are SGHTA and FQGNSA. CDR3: CASSVEEGAYEQYF. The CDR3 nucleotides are TGTGCCAGCAGCGTGGAGGAGGGTGCTTACGAGCAGTACTTC.

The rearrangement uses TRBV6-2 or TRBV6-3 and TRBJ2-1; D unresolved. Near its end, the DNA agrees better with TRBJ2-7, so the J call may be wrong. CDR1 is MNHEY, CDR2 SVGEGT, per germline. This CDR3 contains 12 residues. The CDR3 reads CASSYSSGEQYF. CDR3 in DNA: TGTGCCAGCAGTTACTCAAGTGGTGAGCAGTACTTC.

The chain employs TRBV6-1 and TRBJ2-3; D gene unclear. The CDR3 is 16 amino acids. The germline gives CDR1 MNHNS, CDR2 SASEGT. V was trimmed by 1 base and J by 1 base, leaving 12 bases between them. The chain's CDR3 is CASSEGWGFGTDTQYF. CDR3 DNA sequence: TGTGCCAGCAGTGAAGGTTGGGGATTCGGCACAGATACGCAGTATTTT.

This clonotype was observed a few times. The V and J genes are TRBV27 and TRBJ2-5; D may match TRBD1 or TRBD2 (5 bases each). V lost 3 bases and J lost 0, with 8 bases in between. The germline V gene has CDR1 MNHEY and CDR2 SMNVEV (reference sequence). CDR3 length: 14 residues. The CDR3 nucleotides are TGTGCCAGCAGTTTGAGGGGAGACCAAGAGACCCAGTACTTC. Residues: CASSLRGDQETQYF.

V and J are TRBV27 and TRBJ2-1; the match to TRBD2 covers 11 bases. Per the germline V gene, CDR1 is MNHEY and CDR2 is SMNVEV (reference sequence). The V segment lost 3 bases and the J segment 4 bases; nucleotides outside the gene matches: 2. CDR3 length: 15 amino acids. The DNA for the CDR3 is TGTGCCAGCAGTTTGACTAGCGGGACTTACAATGAGCAGTTCTTC. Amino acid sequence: CASSLTSGTYNEQFF.

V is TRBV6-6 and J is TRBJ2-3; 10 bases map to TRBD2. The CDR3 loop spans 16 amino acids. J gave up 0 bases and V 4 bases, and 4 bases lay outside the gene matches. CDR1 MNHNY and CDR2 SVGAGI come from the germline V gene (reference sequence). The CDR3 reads CASSSLAGASTDTQYF. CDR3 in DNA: TGTGCCAGCAGTTCTCTAGCGGGAGCGAGCACAGATACGCAGTATTTT.

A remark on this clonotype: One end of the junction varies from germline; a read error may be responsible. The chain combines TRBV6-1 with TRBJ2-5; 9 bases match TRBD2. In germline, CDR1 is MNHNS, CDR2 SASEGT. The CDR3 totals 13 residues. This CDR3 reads CASSERLAGFLFF. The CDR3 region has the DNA TGTGCCAGCAGTGAACGCCTAGCGGGATTTCTGTTCTTC.

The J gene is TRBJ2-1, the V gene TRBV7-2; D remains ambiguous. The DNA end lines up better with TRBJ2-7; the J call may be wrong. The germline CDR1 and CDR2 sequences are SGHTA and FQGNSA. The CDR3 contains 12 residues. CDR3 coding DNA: TGTGCCAGCAGCTTAGGATATTACGAGCAGTACTTC. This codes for CASSLGYYEQYF.

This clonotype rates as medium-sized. In DNA form, the CDR3 reads TGTGCCAGCAGTGACGGACCGCCTGGCCTCTACGAGCAGTACTTC. It specifies CASSDGPPGLYEQYF. This sequence joins TRBV6-1 and TRBJ2-1, with D unresolved. The J call is uncertain, as TRBJ2-7 better fits the DNA end. CDR1 and CDR2 from the germline V gene are MNHNS and SASEGT. The CDR3 runs 15 residues.

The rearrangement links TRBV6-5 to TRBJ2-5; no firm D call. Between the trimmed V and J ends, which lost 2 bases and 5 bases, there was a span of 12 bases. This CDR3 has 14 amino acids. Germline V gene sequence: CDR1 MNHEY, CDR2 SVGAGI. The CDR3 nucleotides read TGTGCCAGCAGTTACCTCCGGGCCGTCGAGACCCAGTACTTC. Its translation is CASSYLRAVETQYF.

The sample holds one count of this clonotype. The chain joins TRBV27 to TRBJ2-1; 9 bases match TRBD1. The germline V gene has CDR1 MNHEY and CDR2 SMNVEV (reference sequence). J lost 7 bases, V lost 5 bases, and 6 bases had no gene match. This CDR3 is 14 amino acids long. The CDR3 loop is CASSEDRGENEQFF. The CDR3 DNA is TGTGCCAGCAGTGAGGACAGGGGTGAGAATGAGCAGTTCTTC.

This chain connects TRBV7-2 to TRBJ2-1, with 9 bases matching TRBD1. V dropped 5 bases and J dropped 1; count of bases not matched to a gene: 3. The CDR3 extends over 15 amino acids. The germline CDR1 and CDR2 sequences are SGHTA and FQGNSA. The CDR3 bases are TGTGCCAGCAGCCACAGGGGGCTTTCCTACAATGAGCAGTTCTTC. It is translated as CASSHRGLSYNEQFF.

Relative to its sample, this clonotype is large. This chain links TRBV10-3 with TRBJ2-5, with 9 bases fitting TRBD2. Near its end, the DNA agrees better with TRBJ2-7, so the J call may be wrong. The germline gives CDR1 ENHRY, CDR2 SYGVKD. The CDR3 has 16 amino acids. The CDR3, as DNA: TGTGCCATCAGAGTAGCGGGAGAGGCCCAGCGCCACGAGCAGTACTTC. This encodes CAIRVAGEAQRHEQYF.

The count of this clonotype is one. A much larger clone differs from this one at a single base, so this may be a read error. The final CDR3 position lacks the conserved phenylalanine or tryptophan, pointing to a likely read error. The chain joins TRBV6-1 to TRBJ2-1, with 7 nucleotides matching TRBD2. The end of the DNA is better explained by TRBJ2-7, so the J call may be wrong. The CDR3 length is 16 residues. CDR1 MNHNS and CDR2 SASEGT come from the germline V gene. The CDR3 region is CASSWSKGGSVSEQYS. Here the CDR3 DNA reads TGTGCCAGCAGTTGGTCCAAGGGCGGGAGCGTCAGTGAGCAGTACTCC.

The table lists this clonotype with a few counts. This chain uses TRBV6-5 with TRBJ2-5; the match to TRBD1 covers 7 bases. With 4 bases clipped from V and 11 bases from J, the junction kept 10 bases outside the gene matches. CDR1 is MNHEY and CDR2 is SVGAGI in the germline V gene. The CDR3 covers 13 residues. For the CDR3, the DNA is TGTGCCAGCAGTTCTGGGACAGAAAATGAGCAGTACTTC. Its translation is CASSSGTENEQYF.

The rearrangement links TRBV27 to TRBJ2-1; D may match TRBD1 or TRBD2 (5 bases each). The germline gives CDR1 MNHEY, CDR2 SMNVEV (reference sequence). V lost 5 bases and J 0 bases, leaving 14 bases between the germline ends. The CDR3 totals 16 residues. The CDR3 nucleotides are TGTGCCAGCAGTATCCCGGGACGGGGCTCCTACAATGAGCAGTTCTTC. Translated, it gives CASSIPGRGSYNEQFF.

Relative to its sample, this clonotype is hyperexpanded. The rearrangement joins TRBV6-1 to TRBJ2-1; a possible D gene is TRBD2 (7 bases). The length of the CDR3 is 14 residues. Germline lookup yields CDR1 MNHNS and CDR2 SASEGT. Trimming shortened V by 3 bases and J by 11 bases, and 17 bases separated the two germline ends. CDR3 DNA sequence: TGTGCCAGCAGTGATCGGGGGGCCAGCGTTAAGCAGTTCTTC. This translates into CASSDRGASVKQFF.

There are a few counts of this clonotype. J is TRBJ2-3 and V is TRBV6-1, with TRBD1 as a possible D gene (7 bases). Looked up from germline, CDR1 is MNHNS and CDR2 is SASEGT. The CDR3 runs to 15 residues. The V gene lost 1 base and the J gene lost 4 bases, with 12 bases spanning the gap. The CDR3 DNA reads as TGTGCCAGCAGTGAAGAGGCAGGGGGGCCAGATACGCAGTATTTT. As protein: CASSEEAGGPDTQYF.

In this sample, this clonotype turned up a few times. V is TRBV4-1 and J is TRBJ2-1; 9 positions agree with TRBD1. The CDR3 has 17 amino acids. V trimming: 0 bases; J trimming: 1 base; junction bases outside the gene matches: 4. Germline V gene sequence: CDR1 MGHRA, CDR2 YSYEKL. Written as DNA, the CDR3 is TGCGCCAGCAGCCAAGATTGGGGGACAGGGTCCTACAATGAGCAGTTCTTC. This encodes CASSQDWGTGSYNEQFF.

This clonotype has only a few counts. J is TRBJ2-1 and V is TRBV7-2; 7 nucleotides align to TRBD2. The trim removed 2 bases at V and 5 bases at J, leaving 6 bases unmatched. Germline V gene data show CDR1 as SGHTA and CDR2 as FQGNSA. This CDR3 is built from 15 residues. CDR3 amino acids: CASSLSSGDHNEQFF. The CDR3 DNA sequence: TGTGCCAGCAGCTTATCTAGCGGAGACCACAATGAGCAGTTCTTC.

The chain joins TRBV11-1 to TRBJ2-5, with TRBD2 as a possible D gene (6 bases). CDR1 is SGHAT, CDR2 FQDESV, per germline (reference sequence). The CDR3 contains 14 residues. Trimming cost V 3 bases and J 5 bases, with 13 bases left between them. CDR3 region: CASSLGGSRETQYF. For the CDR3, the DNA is TGTGCCAGCAGCTTGGGAGGCTCCCGGGAGACCCAGTACTTC.